The source of this T cell receptor beta chain is a study of T-cell memory formation after mild COVID-19. Background on the study: TCR clusters were largely donor specific. General study findings and limits: Cross-reactive memory apparently joined, as some responding clones appeared in pre-infection memory.

The V gene lost 2 bases and the J gene lost 1 base, with 10 bases spanning the gap. Germline loops: CDR1 SGHTA, CDR2 FQGNSA. The CDR3 sequence is 15 residues long. Constant-segment primers and 5'RACE yielded cDNA libraries for TCR alpha and TCR beta, each carrying sample barcodes and UMIs. TCRdb used MiXCR to reprocess the 5' RACE reads, holding one entry per CDR3 protein. The table has roughly 100,000 distinct CDR3 sequences, more than 13% seen once. Regarding this clonotype: Its antigen is as yet unknown.

The sequence was obtained from a man in his late teens or twenties who had mild COVID-19 (a few samples of this study predate the infection). Cell type and time point are not known. The sample comprised PBMCs or a T cell subset sorted from them (not recorded which). This chain links TRBV7-2 with TRBJ2-3, with D tentatively TRBD1 (5 bases). The CDR3 region is CASSLRVGRTDTQYF. The CDR3 DNA reads as TGTGCCAGCAGCTTACGGGTGGGGCGCACAGATACGCAGTATTTT. Drawing the rest from reference TRBV7-2 and TRBJ2-3, the complete variable domain is GAGVSQSPSNKVTEKGKDVELRCDPISGHTALYWYRQSLGQGLEFLIYFQGNSAPDKSGLPSDRFSAERTGGSVSTLTIQRTQQEDSAVYLCASSLRVGRTDTQYFGPGTRLTVL.